This T cell receptor beta chain was observed in a study of OX40 agonist ivuxolimab in advanced cancers. Study context: Among those enrolled, mean age was approximately 60 years (range 23 to 79) and 82.7% were male.

On this clone: Antigen unknown.

General study points: There was clonal expansion of CD4+ and CD8+ blood T cells by week 6 at 0.1 to 3.0 mg/kg.

V was trimmed by 7 bases and J by 4 bases, leaving 20 bases between them. The germline gives CDR1 LNHDA, CDR2 SQIVND (reference sequence). The CDR3 loop spans 16 amino acids. The table came from immunoSEQ multiplex PCR; TCRdb's copy has only in-frame clones and leaves some out. The table shows about 100,000 clones, with roughly four fifths occurring only once. Systemic immunosuppression or autoimmune disease history was grounds to exclude patients. Collection of blood occurred at baseline, at cycle 4 day 1, and at cycle 7 day 1. The chain combines TRBV19 with TRBJ2-1; D perhaps matches TRBD2 (7 bases). The sequencing used CD4+ or CD8+ T cells sorted from blood, collected in a trial of the OX40 agonist ivuxolimab. This receptor was identified in an adult with an advanced solid tumor such as melanoma, head and neck, liver or kidney cancer. In DNA, the CDR3 is TGTGCCAGTACCCCGGGGGGCGGGAGAAGGTACAATGAGCAGTTCTTC. Residues: CASTPGGGRRYNEQFF.